The source of this T cell receptor (beta chain) is a study of shared clonotypes between healthy human individuals. Trimming removed 2 bases from V and 7 bases from J, with 11 bases in between. Per the germline V gene, CDR1 is KGHSH and CDR2 is LQKENI. The CDR3 loop spans 14 amino acids. Original analysis: ImmunoSEQ supplied junction-only sequences lacking quality scores, so filtering was different. The protocol was immunoSEQ multiplex PCR, while the TCRdb copy is restricted to in-frame clones and leaves out a portion. That table supplies the V and J calls and clone size; D and trimming were determined from the DNA. The sample has just over 2,000,000 clones; 95% are singletons. CD4+ cell separation produced CD45RA+ naive and CD45RA-negative memory subsets.

The sample taken for sequencing was naive CD4+ T cells sorted from blood. Subset reported: CD45RA+ positively selected. The rearrangement links TRBV18 to TRBJ1-4, with TRBD1 as a possible D gene (5 bases). This receptor was obtained from a young man in good health. In nucleotides, the CDR3 is TGTGCCAGCTCACCAGGGCTGGGACCTGAAAAACTGTTTTTT. Translation: CASSPGLGPEKLFF.